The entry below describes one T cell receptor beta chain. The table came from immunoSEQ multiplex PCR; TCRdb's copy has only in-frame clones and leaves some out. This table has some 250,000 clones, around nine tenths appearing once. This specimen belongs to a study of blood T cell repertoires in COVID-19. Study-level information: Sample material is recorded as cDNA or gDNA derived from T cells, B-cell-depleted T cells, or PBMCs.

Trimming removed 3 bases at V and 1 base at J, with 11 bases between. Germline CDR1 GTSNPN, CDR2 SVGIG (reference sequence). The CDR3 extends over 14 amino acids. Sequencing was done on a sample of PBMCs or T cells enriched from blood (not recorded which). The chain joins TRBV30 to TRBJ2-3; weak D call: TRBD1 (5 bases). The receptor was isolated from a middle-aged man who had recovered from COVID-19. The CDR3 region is CAWSQGWGTDTQYF. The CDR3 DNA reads TGTGCCTGGAGCCAGGGCTGGGGCACAGATACGCAGTATTTT.